The 20 T cell receptor beta chains in this list originate from one sample, sequenced in a study of T-cell reconstitution after alpha-beta-depleted transplantation in children. Using unique molecular identifiers, the investigators prepared the TCRbeta library. TCRdb ran MiXCR on the PCR reads and lists one entry per CDR3 protein. The sample contains approximately 1,000,000 distinct CDR3 sequences, 25% to 35% of which appear only once. The specimen was PBMCs, mostly from graft donor cells, collected 360 days after TCRalphabeta/CD19-depleted stem cell transplant. Receptor source: a boy less than two years old who had a stem cell transplant for SCID, so the T cells may come from the graft donor.

The V gene is TRBV12-3 or TRBV12-4, the J gene TRBJ1-1; TRBD1 matches 8 bases. The CDR3 loop spans 17 amino acids. Germline trimming cut 5 bases from V and 1 base from J; bases unmatched to any gene: 12. CDR3 nucleotides: TGTGCCAGCAGTCCGGCCAGACAGGGGAGGGGGAACACTGAAGCTTTCTTT. Its protein product is CASSPARQGRGNTEAFF.

This clonotype appeared a few times. The chain combines TRBV20-1 with TRBJ1-5, with a possible D match to TRBD1 (5 bases). The CDR3 consists of 17 residues. Deletions cut 3 bases from V and 2 bases from J, with 20 bases between. CDR1 DFQATT and CDR2 SNEGSKA come from the germline V gene (reference sequence). The CDR3 nucleotides read TGCAGTGCTAGTTCCGTCTTTGGGGGAGTTGGCAATCAGCCCCAGCATTTT. It encodes CSASSVFGGVGNQPQHF.

This chain joins TRBV20-1 and TRBJ1-1; no clear D gene. Deletions cut 6 bases from V and 0 bases from J, with 20 bases between. Germline CDR1 reads DFQATT; CDR2 reads SNEGSKA (reference sequence). This CDR3 contains 16 residues. CDR3 nucleotide sequence: TGCAGTGCATCCGTAGGGTCGACGTTAATGAACACTGAAGCTTTCTTT. Encoded protein: CSASVGSTLMNTEAFF.

This clonotype was counted between two and nine times. J is TRBJ2-2 and V is TRBV7-8; D may be TRBD1 (5 bases). The CDR3 contains 18 residues. V shed 2 bases and J shed 4 bases, with 20 bases lying between them. The germline V gene has CDR1 SGHVS and CDR2 FQNEAQ. The CDR3 sequence is CASSLRPHWGPSTGELFF. The CDR3 DNA follows: TGTGCCAGCAGCTTAAGACCGCACTGGGGCCCCAGCACCGGGGAGCTGTTTTTT.

This clonotype occurred a few times. The gene calls are TRBV20-1 and TRBJ2-5; maybe TRBD2 (7 bases). The germline CDR1 and CDR2 sequences are DFQATT and SNEGSKA (reference sequence). This CDR3 comprises 13 residues. The CDR3 DNA sequence: TGCAGCGCGAAGGGGGGGGCCCGGGAGACCCAGTACTTC. Residues: CSAKGGARETQYF.

The chain couples TRBV20-1 to TRBJ2-5, with 7 bases identical to TRBD1. Germline V CDR1 and CDR2: DFQATT, SNEGSKA (reference sequence). The CDR3 runs to 14 residues. Trimming at V came to 0 bases and at J to 5 bases, leaving 6 bases not matched to a gene. The CDR3 loop reads CSARETDRPETQYF. The CDR3 coding sequence is TGCAGTGCTAGAGAAACGGACAGGCCGGAGACCCAGTACTTC.

J is TRBJ2-3 and V is TRBV7-3, with D possibly being TRBD1 or TRBD2 (5 bases each). This CDR3 is built from 17 residues. V was trimmed by 1 base and J by 6 bases, leaving 20 bases between them. CDR1 and CDR2 from the germline V gene are SGHTA and FQGTGA. CDR3 protein: CASSLNLRGNGADTQYF. The DNA of the CDR3 is TGTGCCAGCAGCTTAAATCTTCGAGGGAATGGGGCGGATACGCAGTATTTT.

This chain uses TRBV18 with TRBJ2-4; no reliable D call. The V and J ends lost 0 bases and 1 base respectively, with 4 bases between them. The germline CDR1 and CDR2 sequences are KGHSH and LQKENI. The CDR3 extends over 14 amino acids. As DNA, the CDR3 is TGTGCCAGCTCACCACCGGGGGCCAAAAACATTCAGTACTTC. Translating gives CASSPPGAKNIQYF.

This chain uses TRBV19 with TRBJ2-7, with 7 positions matching TRBD1. With V trimmed by 5 bases and J by 10 bases, 17 bases remained unmatched. The CDR3 runs to 15 residues. Per germline, CDR1 LNHDA and CDR2 SQIVND (reference sequence). The DNA for the CDR3 is TGTGCCAGTAGTCCCCGGACAGGTTCTATTGGGCCTCAGTACTTC. It is translated as CASSPRTGSIGPQYF.

This chain connects TRBV14 to TRBJ2-5; perhaps TRBD1 as D (6 bases). The ends were cut back, 0 bases at V and 3 bases at J, with 11 bases in the middle. Per germline, CDR1 SGHDN and CDR2 FVKESK. The CDR3 has 15 amino acids. CDR3 sequence (DNA): TGTGCCAGCAGCCAAGACGAAGGGGGAGAAGAGACCCAGTACTTC. This sequence encodes CASSQDEGGEETQYF.

The chain joins TRBV24-1 to TRBJ2-1; the D is unclear. The V gene lost 0 bases and the J gene lost 7 bases, with 15 bases spanning the gap. The CDR3 length is 16 residues. CDR1 and CDR2 (germline): KGHDR, SFDVKD. CDR3 amino acids: CATSDLAETQGNEQFF. Here the CDR3 DNA reads TGTGCCACCAGTGATTTGGCGGAGACTCAAGGTAATGAGCAGTTCTTC.

The rearrangement uses TRBV27 and TRBJ1-1; D not certain. This CDR3 has 16 amino acids. Germline V CDR1 and CDR2: MNHEY, SMNVEV (reference sequence). V lost 3 bases, J lost 5 bases, and 19 bases lay in between. CDR3 residues: CASSLGPERSRTEAFF. DNA of the CDR3: TGTGCCAGCAGTTTGGGCCCCGAAAGGAGTAGGACTGAAGCTTTCTTT.

V and J are TRBV7-2 and TRBJ1-2; D unresolved. CDR3 length: 14 amino acids. V was cut by 5 bases and J by 6 bases, with 16 bases left in between. Germline CDR1 is SGHTA and CDR2 is FQGNSA. The CDR3 here is CASSMPGIYNGYTF. In DNA form, the CDR3 reads TGTGCCAGCAGCATGCCCGGGATTTATAATGGCTACACCTTC.

V gene TRBV19 combines with J gene TRBJ2-7; D may be TRBD1 (6 bases). Looked up from germline, CDR1 is LNHDA and CDR2 is SQIVND (reference sequence). V was cut by 5 bases and J by 0 bases, with 14 bases left in between. The length of the CDR3 is 15 residues. The CDR3 bases are TGTGCCAGTAGTTGGACAGCCAAAGACTCCTACGAGCAGTACTTC. Encoded protein: CASSWTAKDSYEQYF.

The chain is built from TRBV29-1 and TRBJ1-5, with 7 bases identical to TRBD1. The V gene end was trimmed by 4 bases and the J gene end by 5 bases; junction bases not matched to a gene: 2. CDR1 SQVTM and CDR2 ANQGSEA come from the germline V gene. The CDR3 is 12 residues long. Here the CDR3 reads CSVVTGDQPQHF. CDR3 in DNA: TGCAGCGTTGTTACAGGGGATCAGCCCCAGCATTTT.

V gene TRBV25-1 combines with J gene TRBJ2-1; 9 nucleotides line up with TRBD1. CDR1 and CDR2 from the germline V gene are MGHDK and SYGVNS. This CDR3 is built from 19 residues. Trimming removed 2 bases from V and 6 bases from J; junction bases left unmatched: 17. The CDR3 sequence is CASSEGIPPPGQGSNEQFF. Written as DNA, the CDR3 is TGTGCCAGCAGTGAAGGAATCCCTCCGCCGGGACAGGGCTCCAATGAGCAGTTCTTC.

The chain combines TRBV20-1 with TRBJ2-3; 10 bases match TRBD2. The CDR3 runs 13 residues. CDR1 DFQATT and CDR2 SNEGSKA come from the germline V gene (reference sequence). V lost 7 bases to trimming and J lost 2 bases; unmatched junction nucleotides: 3. CDR3 in amino acids: CSEAGGNTDTQYF. As DNA, the CDR3 is TGCAGTGAAGCGGGGGGGAACACAGATACGCAGTATTTT.

This clonotype was seen more than once but under ten times. This chain uses TRBV30 with TRBJ1-1; D is unresolved. The CDR3 loop spans 13 amino acids. V was pared by 3 bases and J by 1 base, with 9 bases between. Germline V gene sequence: CDR1 GTSNPN, CDR2 SVGIG (reference sequence). CDR3 residues: CAWRSPGNTEAFF. CDR3 bases: TGTGCCTGGAGATCGCCAGGGAACACTGAAGCTTTCTTT. The whole variable domain, remainder taken from reference TRBV30 and TRBJ1-1, is SQTIHQWPATLVQPVGSPLSLECTVEGTSNPNLYWYRQAAGRGLQLLFYSVGIGQISSEVPQNLSASRPQDRQFILSSKKLLLSDSGFYLCAWRSPGNTEAFFGQGTRLTVV.

The chain carries TRBV20-1 and TRBJ1-2; 8 nucleotides agree with TRBD1. V was pared by 0 bases and J by 6 bases, with 9 bases of the junction left unmatched. The germline V gene encodes CDR1 DFQATT and CDR2 SNEGSKA (reference sequence). This CDR3 has 15 residues. The CDR3 DNA reads TGCAGTGCTAGAGATCCCAGGCAGGGGGCTCATGGCTACACCTTC. Translation: CSARDPRQGAHGYTF.

This clonotype has just a few counts. The gene calls are TRBV20-1 and TRBJ2-1, with a possible D match to TRBD1 (5 bases). The CDR3 contains 16 residues. Germline V gives CDR1 DFQATT, CDR2 SNEGSKA (reference sequence). Trimming removed 3 bases at V and 3 bases at J, with 18 bases between. As DNA, the CDR3 is TGCAGTGCTAGGGGCCCTAACAGGCCCAACTACAATGAGCAGTTCTTC. Protein product: CSARGPNRPNYNEQFF.